This T cell receptor (beta chain) was documented in a study of cytomegalovirus exposure and HLA in healthy donors. The length of the CDR3 is 16 residues. Trimming cost V 7 bases and J 8 bases, with 25 bases left between them. The germline CDR1 and CDR2 sequences are SEHNR and FQNEAQ (reference sequence). Primers for the PCR totalled 60 Vbeta and 13 Jbeta. Produced via immunoSEQ multiplex PCR; TCRdb's table is partial and in-frame only. With about 52,000 clones in the sample, the ten largest clones hold 9% to 15%. What was sequenced was PBMCs. The TCR originated in a woman aged 55-69 years in good health and CMV-seropositive. The chain couples TRBV7-9 to TRBJ2-3, with D possibly TRBD2 on 6 matching bases. For the CDR3, the DNA is TGTGCCAGCATCCGATGGGGGACGGCGATGGGAGGTACGCAGTATTTT. Translation: CASIRWGTAMGGTQYF.